What follows is one T cell receptor beta chain and its context. The template switching step added UMIs that contained a 6-nucleotide sample barcode. Using the 5' RACE reads, TCRdb records one entry per CDR3 protein without DNA. The sample table sets out about 330,000 distinct CDR3 sequences. The data were obtained in a study of monozygotic twins with inflammatory bowel disease. CDR1 and CDR2 (germline): DFQATT, SNEGSKA (reference sequence). This CDR3 has 16 amino acids. The chain employs TRBV20-1 and TRBJ2-1; TCRdb picks TRBD2, but there is no DNA to check that call. This clonotype was sampled from a human donor with ulcerative colitis or Crohn's disease, or a healthy co-twin of an affected twin (not recorded which). Sequenced sample: blood. The CDR3 is CSAERLAGGAYNEQFF.